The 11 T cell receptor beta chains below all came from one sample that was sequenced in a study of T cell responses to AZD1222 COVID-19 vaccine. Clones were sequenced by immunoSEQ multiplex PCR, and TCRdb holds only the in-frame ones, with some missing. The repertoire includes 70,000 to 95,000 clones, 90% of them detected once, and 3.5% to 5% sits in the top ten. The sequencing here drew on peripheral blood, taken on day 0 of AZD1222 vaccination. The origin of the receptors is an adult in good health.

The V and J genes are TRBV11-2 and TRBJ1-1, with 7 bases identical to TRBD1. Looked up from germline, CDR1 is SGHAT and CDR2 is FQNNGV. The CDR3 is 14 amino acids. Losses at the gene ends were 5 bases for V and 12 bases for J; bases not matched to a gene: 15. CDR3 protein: CASSPNRGTGVTFF. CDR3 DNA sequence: TGTGCCAGCAGCCCGAACAGGGGAACGGGGGTAACTTTCTTT.

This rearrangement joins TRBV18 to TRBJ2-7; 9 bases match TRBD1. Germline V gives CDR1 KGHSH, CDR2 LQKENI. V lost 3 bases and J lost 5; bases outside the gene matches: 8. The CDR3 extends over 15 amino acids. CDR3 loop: CASSPINRGQNEQYF. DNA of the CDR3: TGTGCCAGCTCACCTATTAACAGGGGGCAAAACGAGCAGTACTTC.

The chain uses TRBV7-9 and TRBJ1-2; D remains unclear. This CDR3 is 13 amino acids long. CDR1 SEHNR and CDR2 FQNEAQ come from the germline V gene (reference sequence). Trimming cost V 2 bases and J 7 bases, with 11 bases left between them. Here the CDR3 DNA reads TGTGCCAGCAGCTTAAGTTTAATGGGTGGCTACACCTTC. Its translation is CASSLSLMGGYTF.

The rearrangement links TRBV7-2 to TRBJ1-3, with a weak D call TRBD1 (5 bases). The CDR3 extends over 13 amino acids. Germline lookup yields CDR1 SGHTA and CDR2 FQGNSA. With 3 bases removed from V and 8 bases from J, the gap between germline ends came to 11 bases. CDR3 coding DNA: TGTGCCAGCAGCTTGGCTGGGGGGGACACCATATATTTT. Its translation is CASSLAGGDTIYF. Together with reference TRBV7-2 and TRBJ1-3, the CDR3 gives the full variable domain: GAGVSQSPSNKVTEKGKDVELRCDPISGHTALYWYRQSLGQGLEFLIYFQGNSAPDKSGLPSDRFSAERTGGSVSTLTIQRTQQEDSAVYLCASSLAGGDTIYFGEGSWLTVV.

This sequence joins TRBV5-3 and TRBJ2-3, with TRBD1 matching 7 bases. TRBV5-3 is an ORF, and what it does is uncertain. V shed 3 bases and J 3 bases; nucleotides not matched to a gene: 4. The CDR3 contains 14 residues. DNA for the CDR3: TGTGCCAGAAGCTCCACAGGGGTAACAGATACGCAGTATTTT. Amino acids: CARSSTGVTDTQYF.

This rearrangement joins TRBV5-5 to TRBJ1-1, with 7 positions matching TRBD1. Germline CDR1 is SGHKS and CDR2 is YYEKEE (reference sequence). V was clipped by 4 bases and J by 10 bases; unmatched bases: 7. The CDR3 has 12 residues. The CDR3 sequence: CASSPDREGAFF. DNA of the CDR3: TGTGCCAGCAGCCCAGACAGGGAAGGAGCTTTCTTT.

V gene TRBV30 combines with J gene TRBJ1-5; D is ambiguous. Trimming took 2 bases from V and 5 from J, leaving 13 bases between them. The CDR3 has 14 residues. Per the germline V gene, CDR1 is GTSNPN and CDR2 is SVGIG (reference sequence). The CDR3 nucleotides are TGTGCCTGGAGTCCGCAGTACCACCATCAGCCCCAGCATTTT. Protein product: CAWSPQYHHQPQHF.

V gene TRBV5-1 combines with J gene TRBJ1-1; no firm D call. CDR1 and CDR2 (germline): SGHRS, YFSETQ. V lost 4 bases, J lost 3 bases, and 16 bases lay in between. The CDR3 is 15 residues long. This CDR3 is CASSVQSGGHTEAFF. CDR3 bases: TGCGCCAGCAGCGTTCAGAGTGGTGGTCACACTGAAGCTTTCTTT.

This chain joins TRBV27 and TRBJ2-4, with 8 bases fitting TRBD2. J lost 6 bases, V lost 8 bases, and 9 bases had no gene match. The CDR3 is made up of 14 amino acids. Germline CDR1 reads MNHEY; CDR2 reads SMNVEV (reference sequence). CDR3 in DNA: TGTGCCAGCGGACTGCGGGGGGCGGGAAACATTCAGTACTTC. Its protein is CASGLRGAGNIQYF.

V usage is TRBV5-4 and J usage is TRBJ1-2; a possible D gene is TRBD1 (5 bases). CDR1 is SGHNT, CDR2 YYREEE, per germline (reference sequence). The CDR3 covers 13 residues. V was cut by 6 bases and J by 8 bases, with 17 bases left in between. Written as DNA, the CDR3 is TGTGCCAGCACCGGGTGGGGGAGGAGCGGCTACACCTTC. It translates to CASTGWGRSGYTF.

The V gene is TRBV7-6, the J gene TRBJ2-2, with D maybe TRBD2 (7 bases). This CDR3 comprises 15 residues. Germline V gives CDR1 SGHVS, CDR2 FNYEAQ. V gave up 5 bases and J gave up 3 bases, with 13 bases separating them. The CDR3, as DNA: TGTGCCAGCAGCCAGGGGCTAGCGGACACCGGGGAGCTGTTTTTT. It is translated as CASSQGLADTGELFF.